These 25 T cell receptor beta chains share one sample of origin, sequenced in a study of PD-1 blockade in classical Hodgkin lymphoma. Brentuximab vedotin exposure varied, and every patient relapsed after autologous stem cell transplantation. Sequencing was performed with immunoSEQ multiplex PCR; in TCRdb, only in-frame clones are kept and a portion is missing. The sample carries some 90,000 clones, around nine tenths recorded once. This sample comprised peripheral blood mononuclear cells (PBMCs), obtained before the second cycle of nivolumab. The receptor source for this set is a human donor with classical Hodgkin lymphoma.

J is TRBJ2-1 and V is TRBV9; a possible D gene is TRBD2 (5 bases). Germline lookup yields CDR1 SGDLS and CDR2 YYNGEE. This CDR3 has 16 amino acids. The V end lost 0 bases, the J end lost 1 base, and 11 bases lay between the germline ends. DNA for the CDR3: TGTGCCAGCAGCGTAGTGGGCAGGAGGTCCTACAATGAGCAGTTCTTC. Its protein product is CASSVVGRRSYNEQFF.

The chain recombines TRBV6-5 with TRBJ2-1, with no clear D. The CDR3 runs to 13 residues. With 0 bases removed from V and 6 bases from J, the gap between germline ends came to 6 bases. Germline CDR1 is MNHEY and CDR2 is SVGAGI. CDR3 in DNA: TGTGCCAGCAGTTACTCGAAAGCCAATGAGCAGTTCTTC. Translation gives CASSYSKANEQFF.

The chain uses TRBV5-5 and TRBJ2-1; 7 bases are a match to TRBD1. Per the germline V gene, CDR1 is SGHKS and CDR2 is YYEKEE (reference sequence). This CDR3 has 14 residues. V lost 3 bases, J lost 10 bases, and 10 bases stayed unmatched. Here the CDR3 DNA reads TGTGCCAGCAGCTCCACATCGACAGGGCGGGAGCAGTTCTTC. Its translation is CASSSTSTGREQFF.

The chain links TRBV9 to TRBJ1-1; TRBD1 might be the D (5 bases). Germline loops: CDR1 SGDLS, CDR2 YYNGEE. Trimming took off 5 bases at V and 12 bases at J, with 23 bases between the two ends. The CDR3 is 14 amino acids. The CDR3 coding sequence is TGTGCCAGCAGTCGAGACGTGGGGAGTCGGGGGTCTTTCTTT. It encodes CASSRDVGSRGSFF.

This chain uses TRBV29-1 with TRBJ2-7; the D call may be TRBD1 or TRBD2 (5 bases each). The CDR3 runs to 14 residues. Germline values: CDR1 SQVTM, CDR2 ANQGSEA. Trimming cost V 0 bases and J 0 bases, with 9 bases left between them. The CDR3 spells CSVEDRDLSYEQYF. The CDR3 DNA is TGCAGCGTTGAAGATCGGGACCTCTCCTACGAGCAGTACTTC.

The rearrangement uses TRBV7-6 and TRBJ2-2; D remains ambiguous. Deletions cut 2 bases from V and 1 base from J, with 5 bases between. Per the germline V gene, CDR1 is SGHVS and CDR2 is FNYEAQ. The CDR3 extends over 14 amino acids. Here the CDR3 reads CASSLSQNTGELFF. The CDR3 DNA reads TGTGCCAGCAGCTTATCTCAGAACACCGGGGAGCTGTTTTTT.

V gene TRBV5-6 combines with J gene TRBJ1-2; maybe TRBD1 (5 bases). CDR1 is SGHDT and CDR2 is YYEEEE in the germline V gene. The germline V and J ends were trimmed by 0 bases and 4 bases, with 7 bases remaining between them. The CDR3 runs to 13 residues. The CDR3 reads CASSLGGAYGYTF. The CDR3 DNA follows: TGTGCCAGCAGCTTGGGAGGGGCCTATGGCTACACCTTC. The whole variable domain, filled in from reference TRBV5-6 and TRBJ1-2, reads DAGVTQSPTHLIKTRGQQVTLRCSPKSGHDTVSWYQQALGQGPQFIFQYYEEEERQRGNFPDRFSGHQFPNYSSELNVNALLLGDSALYLCASSLGGAYGYTFGSGTRLTVV.

The CDR3 loop is CASSFGLAVTLVADTQYF. The CDR3, as DNA: TGTGCCAGCAGCTTCGGCCTAGCGGTGACATTGGTCGCAGATACGCAGTATTTT. This chain uses TRBV7-9 with TRBJ2-3, with 7 bases that match TRBD2. The V gene end was trimmed by 3 bases and the J gene end by 4 bases; junction bases not matched to a gene: 16. Germline V gene data show CDR1 as SEHNR and CDR2 as FQNEAQ (reference sequence). This CDR3 spans 18 amino acids. Full variable domain (outside the CDR3, taken from reference TRBV7-9 and TRBJ2-3): DTGVSQNPRHKITKRGQNVTFRCDPISEHNRLYWYRQTLGQGPEFLTYFQNEAQLEKSRLLSDRFSAERPKGSFSTLEIQRTEQGDSAMYLCASSFGLAVTLVADTQYFGPGTRLTVL.

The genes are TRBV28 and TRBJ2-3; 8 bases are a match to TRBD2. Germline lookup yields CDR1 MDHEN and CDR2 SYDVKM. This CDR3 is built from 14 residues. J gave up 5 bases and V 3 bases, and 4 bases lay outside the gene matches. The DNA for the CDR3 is TGTGCCAGCAGTTTCGATCGGGGGGGAGATACGCAGTATTTT. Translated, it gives CASSFDRGGDTQYF.

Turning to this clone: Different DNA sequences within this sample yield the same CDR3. Here the CDR3 reads CASSLNRDRGSTEAFF. The CDR3 DNA follows: TGTGCCAGCAGTTTGAACCGGGACAGGGGAAGTACTGAAGCTTTCTTT. The chain couples TRBV28 to TRBJ1-1; TRBD1 aligns across 10 bases. The CDR3 has 16 residues. Per the germline V gene, CDR1 is MDHEN and CDR2 is SYDVKM. The V gene end was trimmed by 3 bases and the J gene end by 5 bases; junction bases not matched to a gene: 9.

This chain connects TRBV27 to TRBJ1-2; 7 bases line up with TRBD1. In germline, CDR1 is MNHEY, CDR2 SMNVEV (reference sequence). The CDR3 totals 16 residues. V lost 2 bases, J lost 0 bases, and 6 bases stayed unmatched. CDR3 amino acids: CASSLGYRGSNYGYTF. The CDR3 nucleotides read TGTGCCAGCAGTTTAGGCTACAGGGGTTCTAACTATGGCTACACCTTC.

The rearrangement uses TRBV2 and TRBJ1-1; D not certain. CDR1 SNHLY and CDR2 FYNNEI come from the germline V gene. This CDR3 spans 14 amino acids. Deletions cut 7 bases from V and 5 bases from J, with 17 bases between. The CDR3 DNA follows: TGTGCCAGCAAGTCCGACACCCTGGGGACTGAAGCTTTCTTT. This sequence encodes CASKSDTLGTEAFF.

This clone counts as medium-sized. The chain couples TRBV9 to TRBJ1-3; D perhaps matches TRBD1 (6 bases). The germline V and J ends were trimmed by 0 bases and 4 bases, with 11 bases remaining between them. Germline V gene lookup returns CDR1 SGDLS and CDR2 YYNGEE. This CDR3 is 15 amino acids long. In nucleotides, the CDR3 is TGTGCCAGCAGCGTAGTGGGGGCGAGAGGAAACACCATATATTTT. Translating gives CASSVVGARGNTIYF.

The DNA of the CDR3 is TGCGCCAGCAGCTTAAGCCGGGACGGCCATCAGCCCCAGCATTTT. Its translation is CASSLSRDGHQPQHF. The chain joins TRBV4-1 to TRBJ1-5; D may be TRBD1 (5 bases). Per the germline V gene, CDR1 is MGHRA and CDR2 is YSYEKL. The CDR3 is 15 residues long. V was cut by 5 bases and J by 5 bases, with 16 bases left in between.

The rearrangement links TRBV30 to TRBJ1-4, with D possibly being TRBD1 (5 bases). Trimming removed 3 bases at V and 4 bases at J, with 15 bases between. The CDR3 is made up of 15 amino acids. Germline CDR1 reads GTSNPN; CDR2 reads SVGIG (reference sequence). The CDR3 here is CAWRDKGPLNEKLFF. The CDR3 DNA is TGTGCCTGGAGAGACAAGGGGCCCCTTAATGAAAAACTGTTTTTT.

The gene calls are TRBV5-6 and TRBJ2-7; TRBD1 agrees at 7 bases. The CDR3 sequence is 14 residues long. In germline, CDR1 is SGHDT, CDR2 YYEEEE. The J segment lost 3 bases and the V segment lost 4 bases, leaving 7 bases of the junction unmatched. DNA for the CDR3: TGTGCCAGCAGCCCCGGGACAGTCCTCTACGAGCAGTACTTC. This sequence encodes CASSPGTVLYEQYF. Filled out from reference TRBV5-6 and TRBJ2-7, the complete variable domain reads DAGVTQSPTHLIKTRGQQVTLRCSPKSGHDTVSWYQQALGQGPQFIFQYYEEEERQRGNFPDRFSGHQFPNYSSELNVNALLLGDSALYLCASSPGTVLYEQYFGPGTRLTVT.

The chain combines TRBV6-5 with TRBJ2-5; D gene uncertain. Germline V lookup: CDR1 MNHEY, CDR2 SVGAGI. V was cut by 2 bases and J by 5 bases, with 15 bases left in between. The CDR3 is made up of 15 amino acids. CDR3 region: CASSYRGLIGETQYF. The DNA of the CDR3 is TGTGCCAGCAGTTACCGCGGCCTCATCGGGGAGACCCAGTACTTC.

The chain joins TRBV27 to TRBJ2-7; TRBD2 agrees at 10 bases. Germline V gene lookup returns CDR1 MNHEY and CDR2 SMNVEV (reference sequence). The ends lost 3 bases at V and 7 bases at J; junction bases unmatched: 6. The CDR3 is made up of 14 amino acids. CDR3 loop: CASSFSLAGVEQYF. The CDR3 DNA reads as TGTGCCAGCAGTTTTTCCCTAGCGGGAGTTGAGCAGTACTTC.

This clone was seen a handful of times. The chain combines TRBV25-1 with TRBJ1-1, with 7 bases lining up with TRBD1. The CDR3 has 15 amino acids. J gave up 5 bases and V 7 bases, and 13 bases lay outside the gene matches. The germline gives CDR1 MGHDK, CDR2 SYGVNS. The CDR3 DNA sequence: TGTGCCAGCACCGAGCTCGGCAGGGGGATGACTGAAGCTTTCTTT. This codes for CASTELGRGMTEAFF.

In DNA, the CDR3 is TGCGCCAGCAGCCAACTAGATCGGAGCAATCAGCCCCAGCATTTT. Its protein product is CASSQLDRSNQPQHF. This sequence joins TRBV4-1 and TRBJ1-5; D is uncertain. Germline assignment: CDR1 MGHRA and CDR2 YSYEKL. The CDR3 sequence is 15 residues long. Trimming removed 2 bases at V and 1 base at J, with 9 bases between.

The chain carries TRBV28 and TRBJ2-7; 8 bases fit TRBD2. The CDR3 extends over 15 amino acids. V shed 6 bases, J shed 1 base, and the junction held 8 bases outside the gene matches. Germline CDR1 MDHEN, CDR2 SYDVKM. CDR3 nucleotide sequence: TGTGCCAGCAGCCTTAAGCGGGAGCGGTCCTACGAGCAGTACTTC. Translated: CASSLKRERSYEQYF.

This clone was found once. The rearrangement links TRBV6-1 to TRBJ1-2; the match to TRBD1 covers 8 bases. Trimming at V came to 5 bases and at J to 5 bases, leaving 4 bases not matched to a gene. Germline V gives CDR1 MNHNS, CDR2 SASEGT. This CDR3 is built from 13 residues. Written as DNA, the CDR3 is TGTGCCAGCAGTTCGACAGGGGTGTATGGCTACACCTTC. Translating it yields CASSSTGVYGYTF.

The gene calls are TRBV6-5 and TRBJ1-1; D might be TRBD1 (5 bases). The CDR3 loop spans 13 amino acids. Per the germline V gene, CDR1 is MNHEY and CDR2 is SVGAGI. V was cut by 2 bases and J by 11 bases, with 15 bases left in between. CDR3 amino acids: CASSYGAARNAFF. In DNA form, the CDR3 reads TGTGCCAGCAGTTACGGGGCAGCTCGGAACGCTTTCTTT.

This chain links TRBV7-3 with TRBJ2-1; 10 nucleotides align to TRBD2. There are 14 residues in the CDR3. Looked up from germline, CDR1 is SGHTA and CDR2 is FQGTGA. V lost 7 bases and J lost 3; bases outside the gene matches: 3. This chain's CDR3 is CASKLAGFYNEQFF. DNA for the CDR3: TGTGCCAGCAAACTAGCGGGGTTCTACAATGAGCAGTTCTTC.

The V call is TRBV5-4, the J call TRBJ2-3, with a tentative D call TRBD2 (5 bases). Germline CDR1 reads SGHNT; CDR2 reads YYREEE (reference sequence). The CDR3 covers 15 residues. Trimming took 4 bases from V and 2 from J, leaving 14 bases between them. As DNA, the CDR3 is TGTGCCAGCAGCCTGGCCAGCGGCCACACAGATACGCAGTATTTT. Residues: CASSLASGHTDTQYF.